These 15 T cell receptor beta chains originate from one sample sequenced in a study of shared clonotypes between healthy human individuals. Assay: immunoSEQ multiplex PCR; the TCRdb copy retains only in-frame clones and omits some. Here the sample spans roughly 1,000,000 clones, approximately 80% being singletons. What was sequenced was memory CD4+ T cells from PBMCs. As to subset: CD45RA-negative fraction. Receptors originate from a man aged 18 to 29 in good health. Some clones in this sample may be carry-over from other donors' samples.

This chain links TRBV14 with TRBJ2-7; D is perhaps TRBD1 or TRBD2 (5 bases each). The length of the CDR3 is 14 residues. Trimming pared 0 bases from V and 5 bases from J, leaving 11 bases between. Germline assignment: CDR1 SGHDN and CDR2 FVKESK. This CDR3 is CASSQEDQGDEQYF. The CDR3 coding sequence is TGTGCCAGCAGCCAAGAAGATCAGGGAGACGAGCAGTACTTC.

In this sample, this clone turned up once. The rearrangement links TRBV4-1 to TRBJ1-2; TRBD1 matches 10 bases. CDR3 length: 15 residues. Germline V gene lookup returns CDR1 MGHRA and CDR2 YSYEKL. J lost 4 bases, V lost 5 bases, and 7 bases had no gene match. The CDR3 DNA reads as TGCGCCAGCAGCGCCGACAGGGGGCGAGCCTATGGCTACACCTTC. As protein: CASSADRGRAYGYTF.

V is TRBV27 and J is TRBJ2-1; 7 bases agree with TRBD2. With 3 bases clipped from V and 6 bases from J, the junction kept 8 bases outside the gene matches. This CDR3 spans 15 amino acids. The germline gives CDR1 MNHEY, CDR2 SMNVEV (reference sequence). In DNA form, the CDR3 reads TGTGCCAGCAGTTTCCGGGACTATATCCCCAATGAGCAGTTCTTC. Its protein is CASSFRDYIPNEQFF.

This rearrangement joins TRBV6-1 to TRBJ2-5; 15 nucleotides align to TRBD2. The V gene end was trimmed by 0 bases and the J gene end by 2 bases; junction bases not matched to a gene: 13. Looked up from germline, CDR1 is MNHNS and CDR2 is SASEGT. The CDR3 covers 21 residues. Here the CDR3 DNA reads TGTGCCAGCAGTGAAGCGCTTCCAGGACTAGCGGGAGGGCCAGGGCAAGAGACCCAGTACTTC. It translates to CASSEALPGLAGGPGQETQYF.

This clone was detected only a few times. This sample also contains other DNA sequences that code for the same CDR3. The chain employs TRBV5-1 and TRBJ2-3; D gene uncertain. V lost 1 base and J 3 bases, leaving 0 bases between the germline ends. Germline CDR1 reads SGHRS; CDR2 reads YFSETQ. The CDR3 totals 11 residues. CDR3 amino acids: CASSLTDTQYF. CDR3 nucleotides: TGCGCCAGCAGCTTGACAGATACGCAGTATTTT. Supplemented by reference TRBV5-1 and TRBJ2-3, the full variable domain reads KAGVTQTPRYLIKTRGQQVTLSCSPISGHRSVSWYQQTPGQGLQFLFEYFSETQRNKGNFPGRFSGRQFSNSRSEMNVSTLELGDSALYLCASSLTDTQYFGPGTRLTVL.

This clone appeared a single time. The chain carries TRBV9 and TRBJ2-7, with TRBD2 identical over 7 bases. This CDR3 spans 14 amino acids. CDR1 and CDR2 (germline): SGDLS, YYNGEE. V shed 2 bases and J 5 bases; nucleotides not matched to a gene: 7. Here the CDR3 DNA reads TGTGCCAGCAGCGTGGGAGGGCCTTGGGACGAGCAGTACTTC. This sequence encodes CASSVGGPWDEQYF.

In the case of this clone: This probably arose from a read error, given a far larger clone one base away. The genes are TRBV30 and TRBJ1-5; D is unresolved. V lost 0 bases and J 2 bases, leaving 8 bases between the germline ends. The V gene's germline CDR1 is GTSNPN and CDR2 SVGIG (reference sequence). The CDR3 runs to 14 residues. The CDR3 nucleotides read TGTGCCTGGAGTGTACGGCGGGGCAATCAGCCCCAGCATTTT. Protein product: CAWSVRRGNQPQHF.

The V call is TRBV4-2, the J call TRBJ2-1, with 7 bases fitting TRBD2. This CDR3 spans 15 amino acids. In germline, CDR1 is LGHNA, CDR2 YNFKEQ. V gave up 1 base and J gave up 5 bases; unmatched junction bases: 5. This chain's CDR3 is CASSQVSGTNNEQFF. CDR3 DNA sequence: TGTGCCAGCAGCCAAGTAAGCGGGACTAACAATGAGCAGTTCTTC.

This chain links TRBV6-1 with TRBJ1-1; D unclear. This CDR3 region has 12 residues. Trimming removed 9 bases at V and 6 bases at J, with 14 bases between. Germline V gene sequence: CDR1 MNHNS, CDR2 SASEGT. CDR3 nucleotide sequence: TGTGCCAGTCAAAAGGTGGGGTCTGAAGCTTTCTTT. Translation: CASQKVGSEAFF.

The chain has TRBV4-1 and TRBJ2-7, with 14 bases identical to TRBD2. The V gene's germline CDR1 is MGHRA and CDR2 YSYEKL. The CDR3 totals 19 residues. Germline trimming cut 0 bases from V and 2 bases from J; bases unmatched to any gene: 9. CDR3 sequence (DNA): TGCGCCAGCAGCCAAGAGCCGACTAGCGGGAGGGCCTCGACCTACGAGCAGTACTTC. It encodes CASSQEPTSGRASTYEQYF.

The genes are TRBV5-1 and TRBJ2-3, with D unclear. This CDR3 spans 14 amino acids. Deletions cut 7 bases from V and 1 base from J, with 13 bases between. Germline CDR1 reads SGHRS; CDR2 reads YFSETQ. The CDR3 region is CASAIAEGTDTQYF. Written as DNA, the CDR3 is TGCGCCAGCGCGATAGCTGAGGGCACAGATACGCAGTATTTT.

V gene TRBV10-3 combines with J gene TRBJ2-1; 7 bases align to TRBD1. Germline loops: CDR1 ENHRY, CDR2 SYGVKD. The CDR3 consists of 17 residues. J gave up 8 bases and V 3 bases, and 16 bases lay outside the gene matches. CDR3 sequence (DNA): TGTGCCATCAGTGACCCCGCCACGACAGGGCTAGGGGATGAGCAGTTCTTC. Translation: CAISDPATTGLGDEQFF.

The chain couples TRBV6-1 to TRBJ2-1; 9 bases fit TRBD1. The CDR3 contains 13 residues. CDR1 MNHNS and CDR2 SASEGT come from the germline V gene. V dropped 8 bases and J dropped 12; count of bases not matched to a gene: 11. CDR3: CASPGQGNEGQFF. The CDR3 nucleotides read TGTGCCAGCCCGGGACAGGGCAATGAAGGGCAGTTCTTC.

The genes are TRBV5-3 and TRBJ1-1, with D perhaps TRBD1 (5 bases). TRBV5-3 is treated as an ORF (open reading frame) with a function not yet certain. This CDR3 has 14 amino acids. Deletions cut 4 bases from V and 3 bases from J, with 13 bases between. CDR3 region: CARSVGEPDTEAFF. In DNA form, the CDR3 reads TGTGCCAGAAGCGTAGGGGAACCGGACACTGAAGCTTTCTTT.

V usage is TRBV5-1 and J usage is TRBJ1-3, with D perhaps matching TRBD1 (6 bases). This CDR3 comprises 14 residues. V shed 4 bases and J shed 3 bases, with 11 bases lying between them. Looked up from germline, CDR1 is SGHRS and CDR2 is YFSETQ. The CDR3 sequence is CASSQDRSGNTIYF. CDR3 bases: TGCGCCAGCAGCCAGGACAGAAGTGGAAACACCATATATTTT.